This entry features one T cell receptor beta chain sequence. The CDR3 is made up of 12 amino acids. The V and J ends lost 1 base and 14 bases respectively, with 14 bases between them. Generated by immunoSEQ multiplex PCR, the TCRdb table keeps only in-frame clones and is missing some. This sample carries some 29,000 clones, about 80% of them seen once, and the ten largest clones take about half. This record belongs to a study of blood T cell repertoires in COVID-19. V and J are TRBV12-3 or TRBV12-4 and TRBJ1-2; TRBD1 might be the D (6 bases). The sequenced material came from peripheral blood. The source of this sequence is a woman in her sixties or seventies with acute or convalescent COVID-19. The CDR3 DNA follows: TGTGCCAGCAGTTTAGACAGGGCGGTTTCAACCTTC. It codes for CASSLDRAVSTF.